This entry lists 27 T cell receptor beta chains sequenced from one sample in a study of cytomegalovirus exposure and HLA in healthy donors. Primers included in the PCR were 60 Vbeta and 13 Jbeta primers. Generated by immunoSEQ multiplex PCR, the TCRdb table keeps only in-frame clones and is missing some. The data show approximately 190,000 clones, around 86% seen once. Sequencing was carried out using PBMCs. The origin of the receptors is a woman in her late teens or twenties in good health and CMV-seronegative.

The chain joins TRBV6-5 to TRBJ1-5, with D possibly TRBD1 on 6 matching bases. The CDR3 has 16 amino acids. Germline CDR1 and CDR2: MNHEY and SVGAGI. Trimming left V 1 base short and J 4 bases short, with 14 bases between. The DNA of the CDR3 is TGTGCCAGCAGTTACTGGGGCAGGGGAGAGAATCAGCCCCAGCATTTT. This gives the protein CASSYWGRGENQPQHF.

The chain couples TRBV28 to TRBJ1-1; D is uncertain. The V gene lost 6 bases and the J gene lost 4 bases, with 27 bases spanning the gap. From germline, CDR1 is MDHEN and CDR2 SYDVKM. The CDR3 sequence is 18 residues long. CDR3 in amino acids: CASSRNSPRSGSGTEAFF. The CDR3 DNA is TGTGCCAGCAGCCGAAATTCACCCAGGTCGGGGTCGGGCACTGAAGCTTTCTTT.

V is TRBV6-4 and J is TRBJ1-5; no clear D gene. Germline loops: CDR1 MRHNA, CDR2 SNTAGT. Trimming left V 5 bases short and J 7 bases short, with 21 bases between. This CDR3 contains 16 residues. CDR3 residues: CASSSPRRDQDQPQHF. The DNA for the CDR3 is TGTGCCAGCAGTTCACCCCGGCGGGATCAAGACCAGCCCCAGCATTTT.

This clone was observed once. The chain joins TRBV5-6 to TRBJ2-4; possible D gene TRBD1, 7 bases. There are 15 residues in the CDR3. Germline V lookup: CDR1 SGHDT, CDR2 YYEEEE. Trimming removed 1 base from V and 3 bases from J, with 11 bases in between. As DNA, the CDR3 is TGTGCCAGCAGCTTGTGGCAGGGGGGCAAAAACATTCAGTACTTC. Protein sequence: CASSLWQGGKNIQYF.

V gene TRBV19 combines with J gene TRBJ1-2; 10 nucleotides agree with TRBD1. The germline V gene has CDR1 LNHDA and CDR2 SQIVND (reference sequence). This CDR3 contains 13 residues. V shed 6 bases, J shed 8 bases, and the junction held 6 bases outside the gene matches. CDR3 coding DNA: TGTGCCAGTAGGACTGACAGGGGGCCGGGCTACACCTTC. This gives the protein CASRTDRGPGYTF.

The J gene is TRBJ2-7, the V gene TRBV6-6, with 7 bases fitting TRBD2. The CDR3 is made up of 16 amino acids. The germline V gene encodes CDR1 MNHNY and CDR2 SVGAGI (reference sequence). The ends lost 2 bases at V and 4 bases at J; junction bases unmatched: 11. Written as DNA, the CDR3 is TGTGCCAGCAGTTACCCTGGGAGGGGCGCGGGGTACGAGCAGTACTTC. This translates into CASSYPGRGAGYEQYF.

The chain combines TRBV6-5 with TRBJ1-6; maybe TRBD1 (6 bases). V was clipped by 6 bases and J by 9 bases, with 15 bases between them. Per germline, CDR1 MNHEY and CDR2 SVGAGI. The CDR3 is 14 residues long. The CDR3 is CASRTTGTTSPLHF. The DNA for the CDR3 is TGTGCCAGCAGGACTACCGGGACAACTTCACCCCTCCACTTT.

V and J are TRBV9 and TRBJ2-7; no firm D call. Between the trimmed V and J ends, which lost 4 bases and 0 bases, there was a span of 11 bases. CDR1 SGDLS and CDR2 YYNGEE come from the germline V gene. The CDR3 extends over 14 amino acids. CDR3 bases: TGTGCCAGCAGCCCTCTACCGAGCTCCTACGAGCAGTACTTC. Translation gives CASSPLPSSYEQYF.

The V and J genes are TRBV19 and TRBJ2-7; the match to TRBD1 covers 8 bases. The CDR3 covers 18 residues. Germline V gene data show CDR1 as LNHDA and CDR2 as SQIVND (reference sequence). Trimming took 7 bases from V and 2 from J; bases not matched to a gene: 19. CDR3 loop: CASISGQVRMGITYEQYF. The CDR3 nucleotides read TGTGCCAGTATTTCGGGACAGGTTAGGATGGGGATAACCTACGAGCAGTACTTC.

The chain combines TRBV6-1 with TRBJ2-2, with TRBD1 identical over 7 bases. Germline CDR1 MNHNS, CDR2 SASEGT. This CDR3 has 15 amino acids. Trimming took 7 bases from V and 6 from J; bases not matched to a gene: 11. CDR3 amino acids: CASTGTVPPAGELFF. The CDR3 DNA sequence: TGTGCCAGCACGGGGACAGTGCCCCCCGCCGGGGAGCTGTTTTTT.

This clone appeared a single time. V usage is TRBV9 and J usage is TRBJ2-7; TRBD1 aligns across 7 bases. From germline, CDR1 is SGDLS and CDR2 YYNGEE. J lost 6 bases, V lost 0 bases, and 12 bases had no gene match. The CDR3 is made up of 16 amino acids. CDR3 amino acids: CASSVDSVGGRVEQYF. CDR3 in DNA: TGTGCCAGCAGCGTAGATTCTGTAGGGGGCCGGGTCGAGCAGTACTTC.

CDR3 DNA sequence: TGTGCCAGCAGCTTATTCAGGACAAACACCGGGGAGCTGTTTTTT. Translated, it gives CASSLFRTNTGELFF. The rearrangement links TRBV7-8 to TRBJ2-2, with a tentative D call TRBD1 (5 bases). V was cut by 2 bases and J by 2 bases, with 9 bases left in between. Germline assignment: CDR1 SGHVS and CDR2 FQNEAQ. CDR3 length equals 15 residues.

The chain links TRBV19 to TRBJ2-1; D unresolved. Trimming left V 6 bases short and J 13 bases short, with 22 bases between. The germline CDR1 and CDR2 sequences are LNHDA and SQIVND (reference sequence). The CDR3 consists of 14 residues. The DNA of the CDR3 is TGTGCCAGTAGGATGGGTCGACTTGGATCCAGACAGTTCTTC. Protein: CASRMGRLGSRQFF.

The V and J genes are TRBV7-3 and TRBJ2-2, with 7 bases identical to TRBD2. The germline V gene has CDR1 SGHTA and CDR2 FQGTGA. Germline trimming cut 6 bases from V and 4 bases from J; bases unmatched to any gene: 8. This CDR3 spans 15 amino acids. CDR3 DNA: TGTGCCAGCAGGGGGACCGGGACTACCACCGGGGAGCTGTTTTTT. Amino acid sequence: CASRGTGTTTGELFF.

The CDR3 DNA sequence: TGTGCCAGCAGCCAAGGGGGACTAGCAACTTACGAGCAGTACTTC. Translating gives CASSQGGLATYEQYF. The chain recombines TRBV4-2 with TRBJ2-7; the match to TRBD2 covers 9 bases. Germline V lookup: CDR1 LGHNA, CDR2 YNFKEQ. V shed 1 base and J 4 bases; nucleotides not matched to a gene: 5. CDR3 length equals 15 residues.

This chain uses TRBV30 with TRBJ1-4, with 8 bases fitting TRBD1. The germline CDR1 and CDR2 sequences are GTSNPN and SVGIG (reference sequence). The CDR3 runs 15 residues. V was pared by 0 bases and J by 8 bases, with 8 bases of the junction left unmatched. CDR3 sequence reads: CAWSVRRGLGEKLFF. Here the CDR3 DNA reads TGTGCCTGGAGTGTACGCAGGGGGCTCGGAGAAAAACTGTTTTTT.

The chain's CDR3 is CASSLDRGSNTIYF. The CDR3 DNA reads TGCGCCAGCAGCCTGGACAGGGGATCAAACACCATATATTTT. The V call is TRBV10-1, the J call TRBJ1-3, with 9 bases aligning to TRBD1. CDR1 and CDR2 from the germline V gene are WNHNN and SYGVQD (reference sequence). V shed 6 bases, J shed 6 bases, and the junction held 6 bases outside the gene matches. This CDR3 has 14 residues.

This clone was observed a single time. V gene TRBV6-4 combines with J gene TRBJ2-7; 10 positions match TRBD2. CDR3 size: 13 residues. CDR1 is MRHNA, CDR2 SNTAGT, per germline. The CDR3 region is CANLQAGGSEQYF. In DNA, the CDR3 is TGTGCAAACCTTCAAGCGGGAGGGTCCGAGCAGTACTTC.

This clone was seen a few times. The chain couples TRBV10-2 to TRBJ1-2; D is uncertain. V was trimmed by 4 bases and J by 5 bases, leaving 11 bases between them. The CDR3 is 13 residues long. Germline V lookup: CDR1 WSHSY, CDR2 SAAADI. CDR3 residues: CASSGGEFYGYTF. As DNA, the CDR3 is TGCGCCAGCAGTGGTGGGGAGTTTTATGGCTACACCTTC.

The chain joins TRBV7-3 to TRBJ2-3; 15 bases are shared with TRBD2. CDR3 length: 17 residues. V gave up 4 bases and J gave up 5 bases; unmatched junction bases: 7. Germline loops: CDR1 SGHTA, CDR2 FQGTGA. The CDR3 DNA sequence: TGTGCCAGCAGCTGGACTAGCGGGAGGGCCGGTAGAGATACGCAGTATTTT. It codes for CASSWTSGRAGRDTQYF.

This rearrangement joins TRBV5-1 to TRBJ2-3; the D gene is possibly TRBD2 (6 bases). V lost 4 bases to trimming and J lost 0 bases, with 18 bases between them. Germline CDR1 and CDR2: SGHRS and YFSETQ. This CDR3 is built from 17 residues. CDR3 region: CASSAGLHQASTDTQYF. The DNA for the CDR3 is TGCGCCAGCAGCGCGGGACTCCATCAAGCTAGCACAGATACGCAGTATTTT.

The CDR3 sequence: CASSRWTGMSSYEQYF. In DNA form, the CDR3 reads TGTGCCAGCAGCAGGTGGACGGGGATGAGCTCCTACGAGCAGTACTTC. This chain links TRBV11-2 with TRBJ2-7; D is possibly TRBD2 (5 bases). V dropped 5 bases and J dropped 0 bases, with 17 bases sitting between them. Germline CDR1 reads SGHAT; CDR2 reads FQNNGV. This CDR3 comprises 16 residues.

This chain uses TRBV10-3 with TRBJ2-3, with D possibly being TRBD2 (7 bases). Germline values: CDR1 ENHRY, CDR2 SYGVKD. The V end was cut by 3 bases, the J end by 4 bases, with 11 bases between. The CDR3 totals 14 residues. The CDR3 region has the DNA TGTGCCATCAGTGACCGAGGGGGGGCAGATACGCAGTATTTT. It yields the protein CAISDRGGADTQYF.

The rearrangement uses TRBV6-5 and TRBJ2-7; D remains ambiguous. Trimming took 0 bases from V and 2 from J, leaving 11 bases between them. This CDR3 is built from 15 residues. CDR1 is MNHEY, CDR2 SVGAGI, per germline. Here the CDR3 DNA reads TGTGCCAGCAGTTACTCATCCAGGTTCCCCTACGAGCAGTACTTC. This encodes CASSYSSRFPYEQYF.

The rearrangement joins TRBV6-5 to TRBJ1-2; 8 nucleotides align to TRBD1. Unmatched junction bases numbered 12, after V lost 10 bases and J lost 8 bases. The CDR3 runs to 13 residues. Germline V gene lookup returns CDR1 MNHEY and CDR2 SVGAGI. CDR3 residues: CATLGQTGEGYTF. The CDR3 DNA is TGTGCCACCCTGGGACAGACAGGGGAAGGCTACACCTTC.

The J gene is TRBJ2-3, the V gene TRBV14; D perhaps matches TRBD2 (5 bases). Germline CDR1 reads SGHDN; CDR2 reads FVKESK. The CDR3 loop spans 13 amino acids. Between the trimmed V and J ends, which lost 4 bases and 3 bases, there was a span of 8 bases. This chain's CDR3 is CASSLTRTDTQYF. The CDR3 nucleotides are TGTGCCAGCAGCCTCACTAGGACAGATACGCAGTATTTT.

J is TRBJ2-5 and V is TRBV7-9; D perhaps matches TRBD1 (6 bases). Trimming left V 5 bases short and J 3 bases short, with 13 bases between. This CDR3 has 14 residues. The germline V gene has CDR1 SEHNR and CDR2 FQNEAQ (reference sequence). This CDR3 reads CASSDTGWEETQYF. In DNA form, the CDR3 reads TGTGCCAGCAGCGATACAGGGTGGGAAGAGACCCAGTACTTC.